This is a list of T cell receptor beta chains from one sample in a study of graft-versus-host responses after intestinal transplantation. Produced via immunoSEQ multiplex PCR; TCRdb's table is partial and in-frame only. The sample carries some 80,000 clones, less than 95% recorded once. Their antigen targets remain unknown. The sample was unstimulated CD8+ T cells sorted from spleen or lymph node cells, taken before transplant. Receptors originate from a human donor who was the organ donor for an intestinal transplant. Each CDR3 is given with its conserved first and last residue. D genes are given only for firm matches. Clone size is shown for a subset of rows, as once, few, many or a class of expanded clone.

d_call	j_call	clone_size	v_call	cdr3_nt	cdr3_aa
TRBD1	TRBJ2-5	.	TRBV7-9	TGTGCCAGCAGCCACGCAGGGGGCCAAGAGACCCAGTACTTC	CASSHAGGQETQYF
TRBD1	TRBJ2-1	.	TRBV6-4	TGTGCCAGCAGTGAGGGGACAGGGGCCAATGAGCAGTTCTTC	CASSEGTGANEQFF
.	TRBJ2-1	.	TRBV5-4	TGTGCCACCTACAGTTACCCCTACGGGCCGAGAGACAATGAGCAGTTCTTC	CATYSYPYGPRDNEQFF
TRBD2	TRBJ2-7	.	TRBV9	TGTGCCAGCAGCGAGGGACTAGCGGGGGTCGAGCAGTACTTC	CASSEGLAGVEQYF
.	TRBJ2-7	.	TRBV7-2	TGTGCCAGCAGCTTAGGTAGTAAGGAGTACGAGCAGTACTTC	CASSLGSKEYEQYF
.	TRBJ2-5	.	TRBV7-9	TGTGCCAGCAGCTTAGGTTCGGTGGACGGAGAGACCCAGTACTTC	CASSLGSVDGETQYF
.	TRBJ1-5	.	TRBV19	TGTGCCAGTAGTATAGTCGTGGCGGGTCAGCCCCAGCATTTT	CASSIVVAGQPQHF
TRBD1	TRBJ2-7	.	TRBV14	TGTGCCAGCAGCCCCGTCCAGGGGGCGATATCCCTTGTAGACGAGCAGTACTTC	CASSPVQGAISLVDEQYF
TRBD2	TRBJ2-7	.	TRBV7-9	TGTGCCAGCTCTGGACTAGCGGGGACCTACGAGCAGTACTTC	CASSGLAGTYEQYF
TRBD2	TRBJ2-7	.	TRBV27	TGTGCCAGCAGTTTAGCAGCGGGAGGGCCCCACGAGCAGTACTTC	CASSLAAGGPHEQYF
.	TRBJ2-1	.	TRBV7-3	TGTGCCAGCAGCTCCAGCGTCGATGAGCAGTTCTTC	CASSSSVDEQFF
.	TRBJ2-2	.	TRBV4-1	TGCGCCAGCAGCCAACTGGAGAACACCGGGGAGCTGTTTTTT	CASSQLENTGELFF
.	TRBJ2-3	.	TRBV10-2	TGCGCCAGCAGTGAGTTGGGGCGGTTGGCAGATACGCAGTATTTT	CASSELGRLADTQYF
TRBD2	TRBJ2-5	.	TRBV28	TGTGCCAGCAGTTTAAGCACTAGCGGGAGGGAGGTGCAGTACTTC	CASSLSTSGREVQYF
.	TRBJ1-6	.	TRBV27	TGTGCCAGCAGTTGGGAAGAGGGTTCACCCCTCCACTTT	CASSWEEGSPLHF
TRBD1	TRBJ2-3	once	TRBV29-1	TGCAGCGTTGAGCGCACCGGGACAGCAAGCACAGATACGCAGTATTTT	CSVERTGTASTDTQYF
.	TRBJ2-1	.	TRBV7-3	TGTGCCAGCAGCTTATACTCCGCCAATGAGCAGTTCTTC	CASSLYSANEQFF
.	TRBJ2-7	.	TRBV6-5	TGTGCCAGCAGTACGGCACGTGCCTACGAGCAGTACTTC	CASSTARAYEQYF
TRBD1	TRBJ2-7	.	TRBV2	TGTGCCAGCAGTTACGGGGCAGGGGGCCAGTACGAGCAGTACTTC	CASSYGAGGQYEQYF
.	TRBJ1-1	.	TRBV5-1	TGCGCCAGCAGCTTGTCTGCGGCTAACACTGAAGCTTTCTTT	CASSLSAANTEAFF
TRBD2	TRBJ2-1	.	TRBV9	TGTGCCAGCAGCGTAGCTGCCGTCCGGACTAGCGGCGTTGGGGATGAGCAGTTCTTC	CASSVAAVRTSGVGDEQFF
.	TRBJ2-7	.	TRBV7-9	TGTGCCAGCAGCTTTGGGGCCGTCGAGCAGTACTTC	CASSFGAVEQYF
.	TRBJ1-2	.	TRBV29-1	TGCAGCGTTGAAGATGCCTGGTCAGGCCCCTATGGCTACACCTTC	CSVEDAWSGPYGYTF
.	TRBJ1-1	.	TRBV11-2	TGTGCCAGCAGCCCCCCGGGACGGATGAACACTGAAGCTTTCTTT	CASSPPGRMNTEAFF
TRBD1	TRBJ1-1	.	TRBV11-1	TGTGCCAGCAGCTTAGTGCAGGGGGCAGTCACTGAAGCTTTCTTT	CASSLVQGAVTEAFF
.	TRBJ2-5	.	TRBV23-1	TGCGCCAGCAGTCAAAGTTCGGTGGGTAGGATGGAGCAGTACTTC	CASSQSSVGRMEQYF
TRBD2	TRBJ2-1	.	TRBV7-9	TGTGCCAGCAGCGCCCCTAGCGGGAACTACAATGAGCAGTTCTTC	CASSAPSGNYNEQFF
.	TRBJ1-2	.	TRBV5-5	TGTGCCAGCAGCTTGGGAACAGGGACGTACTATGGCTACACCTTC	CASSLGTGTYYGYTF
.	TRBJ2-5	.	TRBV2	TGTGCCAGCCACTCAGGCAACCCAGCCCAGTACTTC	CASHSGNPAQYF
.	TRBJ2-3	few	TRBV14	TGTGCCAGCAGCCAAGAATTCTCGACAGATACGCAGTATTTT	CASSQEFSTDTQYF
.	TRBJ1-5	few	TRBV19	TGTGCCAGTAGTTCAGGGAACCAGCCCCAGCATTTT	CASSSGNQPQHF
.	TRBJ2-6	.	TRBV11-2	TGTGCCAGCAGCTTAGGTGTTAGGGGGAGCGGGGCCAACGTCCTGACTTTC	CASSLGVRGSGANVLTF
TRBD1	TRBJ2-1	.	TRBV6-5	TGTGCCAGCAGTTACCAGACAGGGGGCCCATACAATGAGCAGTTCTTC	CASSYQTGGPYNEQFF
.	TRBJ2-3	.	TRBV6-5	TGTGCCAGCAGTTACTCCCCCACAGATACGCAGTATTTT	CASSYSPTDTQYF
TRBD1	TRBJ1-1	.	TRBV27	TGTGCCAGCAGTTTAACAGGGGACACTGAAGCTTTCTTT	CASSLTGDTEAFF
TRBD1	TRBJ1-6	few	TRBV27	TGTGCCAGCAGTGCTCCGACAGGGGTTTCACCCCTCCACTTT	CASSAPTGVSPLHF
.	TRBJ2-7	.	TRBV11-2	TGTGCCAGCAGCTCGACTGAAGCCAGCTACGAGCAGTACTTC	CASSSTEASYEQYF
TRBD1	TRBJ2-3	.	TRBV5-1	TGCGCCAGGAACGAGAGGGGGCGCGGCACAGATACGCAGTATTTT	CARNERGRGTDTQYF
.	TRBJ1-6	.	TRBV10-3	TGTGCCATCAGTGAAAGGGAACAGATGAATTCACCCCTCCACTTT	CAISEREQMNSPLHF
.	TRBJ1-1	.	TRBV21-1	TGTGCCAGCAGCAAAGGGCCCACTGAAGCTTTCTTT	CASSKGPTEAFF
.	TRBJ1-2	.	TRBV7-9	TGTGCCAGCAGCTTAGCGCCCGGGACGTTCTATGGCTACACCTTC	CASSLAPGTFYGYTF